What follows are 26 T cell receptor beta chains derived from one specimen sequenced in a study of OX40 agonist ivuxolimab in advanced cancers. The protocol was immunoSEQ multiplex PCR, while the TCRdb copy is restricted to in-frame clones and leaves out a portion. In the table there are tens of thousands of clones, 80% to 90% of which are singletons. This specimen was CD4+ or CD8+ T cells sorted from blood, taken in a trial of the OX40 agonist ivuxolimab. These receptor sequences come from an adult with an advanced solid tumor such as melanoma, head and neck, liver or kidney cancer.

The rearrangement links TRBV29-1 to TRBJ1-4; D might be TRBD1 (5 bases). V dropped 4 bases and J dropped 8 bases, with 11 bases sitting between them. Germline V gene lookup returns CDR1 SQVTM and CDR2 ANQGSEA. The CDR3 covers 12 residues. CDR3 residues: CSVVGQGEKLFF. Written as DNA, the CDR3 is TGCAGCGTTGTCGGGCAGGGAGAAAAACTGTTTTTT.

This clone was seen just once. CDR3 nucleotide sequence: TGTGCCAGTAGTGGCCGGTGGACTAGCGGGGGCGTGAATAATCAAGAGACCCAGTACTTC. This sequence encodes CASSGRWTSGGVNNQETQYF. This chain uses TRBV19 with TRBJ2-5; 13 nucleotides align to TRBD2. The CDR3 length is 20 residues. V lost 5 bases to trimming and J lost 2 bases; unmatched junction nucleotides: 17. Germline CDR1 is LNHDA and CDR2 is SQIVND (reference sequence).

The chain combines TRBV7-9 with TRBJ2-3; D not resolved. The V gene lost 3 bases and the J gene lost 5 bases, with 9 bases spanning the gap. The CDR3 spans 13 residues. Per the germline V gene, CDR1 is SEHNR and CDR2 is FQNEAQ (reference sequence). The CDR3 sequence: CASSFPNQDTQYF. The DNA of the CDR3 is TGTGCCAGCAGCTTTCCAAATCAAGATACGCAGTATTTT.

The chain uses TRBV10-3 and TRBJ2-2, with TRBD2 identical over 11 bases. Germline V CDR1 and CDR2: ENHRY, SYGVKD. Trimming at V came to 4 bases and at J to 1 base, leaving 2 bases not matched to a gene. The CDR3 covers 16 residues. The CDR3 nucleotides read TGTGCCATCAGTGCGGGACTAGCGGTGAACACCGGGGAGCTGTTTTTT. Its protein is CAISAGLAVNTGELFF.

V is TRBV6-5 and J is TRBJ1-2; D remains unclear. Germline V lookup: CDR1 MNHEY, CDR2 SVGAGI. V was cut by 0 bases and J by 4 bases, with 15 bases left in between. The CDR3 spans 16 residues. This chain's CDR3 is CASSYSGQASGYGYTF. The CDR3 bases are TGTGCCAGCAGTTACTCGGGCCAAGCCTCGGGCTATGGCTACACCTTC.

The sample holds one count of this clone. J is TRBJ2-7 and V is TRBV5-4; a possible D gene is TRBD1 (7 bases). The CDR3 length is 16 residues. V dropped 2 bases and J dropped 1 base, with 16 bases sitting between them. CDR1 and CDR2 from the germline V gene are SGHNT and YYREEE (reference sequence). CDR3: CASSLGGGVTSYEQYF. CDR3 bases: TGTGCCAGCAGCTTAGGGGGCGGGGTTACTTCCTACGAGCAGTACTTC.

The chain couples TRBV11-1 to TRBJ1-6; D is uncertain. V was trimmed by 3 bases and J by 7 bases, leaving 10 bases between them. The germline V gene has CDR1 SGHAT and CDR2 FQDESV (reference sequence). There are 14 residues in the CDR3. CDR3 loop: CASSFRSPNSPLHF. CDR3 DNA: TGTGCCAGCAGCTTCAGGAGCCCCAATTCACCCCTCCACTTT. Variable domain in full (rest from reference TRBV11-1 and TRBJ1-6): EAEVAQSPRYKITEKSQAVAFWCDPISGHATLYWYRQILGQGPELLVQFQDESVVDDSQLPKDRFSAERLKGVDSTLKIQPAELGDSAMYLCASSFRSPNSPLHFGNGTRLTVT.

The V call is TRBV28, the J call TRBJ1-2; 11 nucleotides agree with TRBD1. Germline V gene data show CDR1 as MDHEN and CDR2 as SYDVKM. The length of the CDR3 is 14 residues. J gave up 4 bases and V 8 bases, and 6 bases lay outside the gene matches. For the CDR3, the DNA is TGTGCCAGCTTATCCGGGACAGGGGGCTATGGCTACACCTTC. It specifies CASLSGTGGYGYTF.

This chain connects TRBV5-1 to TRBJ2-6; the D call may be TRBD1 or TRBD2 (5 bases each). V lost 3 bases and J lost 4, with 8 bases in between. The CDR3 contains 14 residues. Germline V gives CDR1 SGHRS, CDR2 YFSETQ. Written as DNA, the CDR3 is TGCGCCAGCAGCTCGGGACCGGGGGCCAACGTCCTGACTTTC. It yields the protein CASSSGPGANVLTF.

The genes are TRBV6-5 and TRBJ2-2; 8 positions agree with TRBD1. J lost 6 bases, V lost 0 bases, and 3 bases had no gene match. Germline CDR1 MNHEY, CDR2 SVGAGI. The CDR3 spans 15 residues. The CDR3 DNA sequence: TGTGCCAGCAGTTACTCGACAGGGGAAGCCGGGGAGCTGTTTTTT. Translating it yields CASSYSTGEAGELFF.

This clone occurred once. The J gene is TRBJ2-1, the V gene TRBV27, with D possibly TRBD1 on 7 matching bases. Germline CDR1 is MNHEY and CDR2 is SMNVEV (reference sequence). With 3 bases removed from V and 4 bases from J, the gap between germline ends came to 13 bases. The CDR3 extends over 15 amino acids. DNA of the CDR3: TGTGCCAGCAGTTTGTTCAGGGGGGCTTACAATGAGCAGTTCTTC. It codes for CASSLFRGAYNEQFF.

The chain recombines TRBV11-2 with TRBJ1-1; D is uncertain. CDR3 length equals 14 residues. CDR1 and CDR2 from the germline V gene are SGHAT and FQNNGV. Trimming took 5 bases from V and 0 from J, leaving 10 bases between them. In DNA form, the CDR3 reads TGTGCCAGCAGCCTCAAGACGTTGAACACTGAAGCTTTCTTT. This codes for CASSLKTLNTEAFF.

The chain has TRBV30 and TRBJ2-1; 8 bases agree with TRBD2. Germline V lookup: CDR1 GTSNPN, CDR2 SVGIG (reference sequence). The CDR3 is made up of 15 amino acids. With V trimmed by 3 bases and J by 7 bases, 11 bases remained unmatched. The CDR3 DNA reads as TGTGCCTGGAGCGCCCTTACTAGCGGACAGAATGAGCAGTTCTTC. Its translation: CAWSALTSGQNEQFF.

The chain has TRBV7-2 and TRBJ1-2; TRBD1 agrees at 10 bases. The length of the CDR3 is 15 residues. After removal of 5 bases from V and 6 bases from J, the junction contained 9 bases not matched to a gene. Per the germline V gene, CDR1 is SGHTA and CDR2 is FQGNSA. The CDR3: CASSPQLGQGDGYTF. CDR3 DNA: TGTGCCAGCAGCCCCCAGCTAGGACAGGGGGATGGCTACACCTTC.

J is TRBJ1-3 and V is TRBV5-4; D gene uncertain. Trimming removed 4 bases from V and 0 bases from J, with 17 bases in between. Germline CDR1 is SGHNT and CDR2 is YYREEE (reference sequence). CDR3 size: 17 residues. The CDR3 is CASSTLTPAGSGNTIYF. The CDR3 coding sequence is TGTGCCAGCAGCACTCTGACCCCGGCGGGCTCTGGAAACACCATATATTTT.

The chain recombines TRBV10-3 with TRBJ1-1; 10 nucleotides line up with TRBD1. The V gene end was trimmed by 4 bases and the J gene end by 1 base; junction bases not matched to a gene: 0. Germline CDR1 reads ENHRY; CDR2 reads SYGVKD. CDR3 length: 14 amino acids. The CDR3 nucleotides are TGTGCCATCAGTGGGGACAGGGGGAACACTGAAGCTTTCTTT. Encoded protein: CAISGDRGNTEAFF.

The chain recombines TRBV7-2 with TRBJ2-7; possible D gene TRBD1, 5 bases. CDR3 length: 14 residues. The germline gives CDR1 SGHTA, CDR2 FQGNSA. The ends were cut back, 4 bases at V and 2 bases at J, with 12 bases in the middle. This CDR3 reads CASSSPGNPYEQYF. In nucleotides, the CDR3 is TGTGCCAGCAGCTCCCCAGGGAACCCCTACGAGCAGTACTTC.

The chain links TRBV7-9 to TRBJ1-6; 9 nucleotides agree with TRBD1. V trimming: 6 bases; J trimming: 7 bases; junction bases outside the gene matches: 4. The V gene's germline CDR1 is SEHNR and CDR2 FQNEAQ (reference sequence). The CDR3 has 14 amino acids. CDR3 coding DNA: TGTGCCAGCAGACGACAGGGGGAAAATTCACCCCTCCACTTT. Its translation: CASRRQGENSPLHF.

The V and J genes are TRBV9 and TRBJ2-7; 10 nucleotides align to TRBD1. Germline V gene data show CDR1 as SGDLS and CDR2 as YYNGEE. The V gene end was trimmed by 7 bases and the J gene end by 1 base; junction bases not matched to a gene: 17. The CDR3 is 18 residues long. CDR3 residues: CASRCIGLGQGPSYEQYF. In nucleotides, the CDR3 is TGTGCCAGCCGATGTATCGGGCTGGGACAGGGGCCTTCCTACGAGCAGTACTTC.

The chain employs TRBV10-3 and TRBJ1-2; no definite D call. The CDR3 totals 13 residues. Trimming pared 3 bases from V and 5 bases from J, leaving 10 bases between. Germline V gene sequence: CDR1 ENHRY, CDR2 SYGVKD. The CDR3 region is CAISDPPGYGYTF. CDR3 bases: TGTGCCATCAGTGACCCTCCTGGGTATGGCTACACCTTC.

The chain has TRBV27 and TRBJ2-1, with 11 bases lining up with TRBD2. The CDR3 spans 16 residues. Germline lookup yields CDR1 MNHEY and CDR2 SMNVEV (reference sequence). With V trimmed by 4 bases and J by 1 base, 3 bases remained unmatched. CDR3 in amino acids: CASSSGTSGSYNEQFF. As DNA, the CDR3 is TGTGCCAGCAGTTCCGGGACTAGCGGATCCTACAATGAGCAGTTCTTC.

Only a few counts were recorded for this clone. The chain is built from TRBV7-2 and TRBJ2-1; 7 bases line up with TRBD1. V shed 7 bases, J shed 7 bases, and the junction held 13 bases outside the gene matches. The CDR3 contains 15 residues. Germline CDR1 SGHTA, CDR2 FQGNSA. The CDR3 nucleotides read TGTGCCAGCACCCCCAGTGGGACAGTAAATAATGAGCAGTTCTTC. Translating gives CASTPSGTVNNEQFF.

This sequence joins TRBV4-3 and TRBJ2-5; the D gene is possibly TRBD1 (6 bases). Trimming removed 2 bases from V and 1 base from J, with 14 bases in between. Germline CDR1 and CDR2: LGHNA and YSLEER. This CDR3 region has 16 residues. The DNA for the CDR3 is TGCGCCAGCAGCCAAACCCCGCACAGGGCCCAAGAGACCCAGTACTTC. It is translated as CASSQTPHRAQETQYF.

The gene calls are TRBV11-3 and TRBJ2-7; D call uncertain. Germline CDR1 and CDR2: SGHNT and YENEEA. V lost 5 bases to trimming and J lost 1 base, with 9 bases between them. This CDR3 is 13 amino acids long. The CDR3 DNA reads TGTGCCAGCAGCCCGGGTCTTTCCTACGAGCAGTACTTC. It specifies CASSPGLSYEQYF.

The V gene is TRBV19, the J gene TRBJ2-7; 9 bases map to TRBD1. The CDR3 totals 17 residues. The V gene's germline CDR1 is LNHDA and CDR2 SQIVND (reference sequence). V shed 3 bases, J shed 4 bases, and the junction held 13 bases outside the gene matches. CDR3 coding DNA: TGTGCCAGTAGTATTTCCGTTGCGGACAGGGGTGTTTACGAGCAGTACTTC. Translation gives CASSISVADRGVYEQYF.

The rearrangement links TRBV7-6 to TRBJ2-7; the match to TRBD1 covers 8 bases. Germline CDR1 and CDR2: SGHVS and FNYEAQ. There are 16 residues in the CDR3. The V gene end was trimmed by 1 base and the J gene end by 3 bases; junction bases not matched to a gene: 8. This CDR3 reads CASSLVDPGTGYEQYF. The CDR3 DNA is TGTGCCAGCAGCTTAGTTGACCCCGGGACAGGCTACGAGCAGTACTTC. Combining the CDR3 with reference TRBV7-6 and TRBJ2-7 gives the whole variable domain GAGVSQSPRYKVTKRGQDVALRCDPISGHVSLYWYRQALGQGPEFLTYFNYEAQQDKSGLPNDRFSAERPEGSISTLTIQRTEQRDSAMYRCASSLVDPGTGYEQYFGPGTRLTVT.